This T cell receptor (beta chain) comes out of a study of blood T cell repertoires in COVID-19. Looking at the study overall: Both acute and convalescent COVID-19 samples were obtained from the United States, Italy and Spain. In each case, the material was cDNA or gDNA derived from T cells, B-cell-depleted T cells, or PBMCs.

V shed 1 base and J 6 bases; nucleotides not matched to a gene: 2. The CDR3 sequence is 13 residues long. Original analysis: It was from reference gene primer amplification that nucleated cell counts were estimated. The table came from immunoSEQ multiplex PCR; TCRdb's copy has only in-frame clones and leaves some out. The V and J calls and clone size come from that table; D and trimming were worked out from the DNA. The sample has 150,000 to 200,000 clones; roughly four fifths are singletons. The chain is built from TRBV12-3 or TRBV12-4 and TRBJ2-7; 8 bases align to TRBD1. Sample: peripheral blood. This clonotype originated in a woman aged 30 to 39 with acute or convalescent COVID-19. The CDR3 DNA is TGTGCCAGCAGTTTAGGGACAGGGCTCGAGCAGTACTTC. It codes for CASSLGTGLEQYF.